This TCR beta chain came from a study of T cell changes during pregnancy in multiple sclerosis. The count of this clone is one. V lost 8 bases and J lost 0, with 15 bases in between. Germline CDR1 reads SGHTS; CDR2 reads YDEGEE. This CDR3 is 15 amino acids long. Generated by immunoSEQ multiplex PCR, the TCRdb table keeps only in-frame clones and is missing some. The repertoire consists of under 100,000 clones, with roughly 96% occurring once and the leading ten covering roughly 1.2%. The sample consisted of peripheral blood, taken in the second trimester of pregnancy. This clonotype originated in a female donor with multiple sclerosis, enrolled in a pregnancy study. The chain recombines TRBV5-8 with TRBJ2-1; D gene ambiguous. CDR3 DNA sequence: TGTGCCAGTCAAAAAAGCCCGAGCTCCTACAATGAGCAGTTCTTC. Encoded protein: CASQKSPSSYNEQFF.